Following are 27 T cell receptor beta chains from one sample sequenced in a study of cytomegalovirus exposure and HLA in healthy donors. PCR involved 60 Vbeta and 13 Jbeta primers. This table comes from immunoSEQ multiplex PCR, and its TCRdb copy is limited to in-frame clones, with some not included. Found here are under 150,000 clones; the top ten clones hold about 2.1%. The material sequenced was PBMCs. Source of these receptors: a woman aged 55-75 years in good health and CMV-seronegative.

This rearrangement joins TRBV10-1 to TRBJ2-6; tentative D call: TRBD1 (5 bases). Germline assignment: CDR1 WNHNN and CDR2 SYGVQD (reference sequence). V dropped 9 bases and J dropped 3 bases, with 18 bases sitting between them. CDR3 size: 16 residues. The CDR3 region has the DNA TGCGCCAGAACATCACAGGCCTGTAGTGGGGCCAACGTCCTGACTTTC. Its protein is CARTSQACSGANVLTF.

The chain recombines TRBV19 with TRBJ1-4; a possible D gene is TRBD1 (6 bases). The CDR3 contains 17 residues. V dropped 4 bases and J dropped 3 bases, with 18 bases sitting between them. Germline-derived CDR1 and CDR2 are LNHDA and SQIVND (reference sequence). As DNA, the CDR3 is TGTGCCAGTAGTAATAATCAACAGGGAATGGCTAATGAAAAACTGTTTTTT. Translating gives CASSNNQQGMANEKLFF.

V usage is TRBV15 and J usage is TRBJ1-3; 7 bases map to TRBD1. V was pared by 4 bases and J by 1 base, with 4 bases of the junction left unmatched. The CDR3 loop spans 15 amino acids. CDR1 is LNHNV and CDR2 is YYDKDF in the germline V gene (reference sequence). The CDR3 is CATSTGGASGNTIYF. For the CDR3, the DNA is TGTGCCACCAGCACAGGGGGAGCGTCTGGAAACACCATATATTTT.

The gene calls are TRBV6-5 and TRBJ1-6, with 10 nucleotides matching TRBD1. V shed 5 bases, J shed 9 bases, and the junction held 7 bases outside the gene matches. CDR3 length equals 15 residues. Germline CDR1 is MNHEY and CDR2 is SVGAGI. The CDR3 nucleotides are TGTGCCAGCAGTCACGGGACAGGGGAGGTTTCACCCCTCCACTTT. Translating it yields CASSHGTGEVSPLHF.

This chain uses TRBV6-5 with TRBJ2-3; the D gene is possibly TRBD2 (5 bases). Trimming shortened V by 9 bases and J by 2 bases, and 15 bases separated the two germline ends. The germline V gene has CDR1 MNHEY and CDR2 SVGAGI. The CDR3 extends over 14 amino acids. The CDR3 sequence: CASRRASHTDTQYF. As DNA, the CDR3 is TGTGCCAGTAGGCGGGCATCACACACAGATACGCAGTATTTT.

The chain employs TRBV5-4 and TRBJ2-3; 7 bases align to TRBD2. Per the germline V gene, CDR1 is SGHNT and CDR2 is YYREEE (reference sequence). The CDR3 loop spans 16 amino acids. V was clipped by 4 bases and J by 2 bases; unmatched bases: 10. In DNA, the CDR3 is TGTGCCAGCAGCCCGGACCGGGACTACGACACAGATACGCAGTATTTT. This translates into CASSPDRDYDTDTQYF.

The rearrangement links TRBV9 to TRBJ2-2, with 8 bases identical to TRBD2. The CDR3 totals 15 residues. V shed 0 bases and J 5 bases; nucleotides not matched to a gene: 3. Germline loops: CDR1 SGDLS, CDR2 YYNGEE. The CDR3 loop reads CASSVAAGGTGELFF. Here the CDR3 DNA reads TGTGCCAGCAGCGTAGCTGCGGGAGGAACCGGGGAGCTGTTTTTT.

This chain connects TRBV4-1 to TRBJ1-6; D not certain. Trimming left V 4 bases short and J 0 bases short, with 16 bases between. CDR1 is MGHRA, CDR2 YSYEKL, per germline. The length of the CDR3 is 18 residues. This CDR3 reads CASSPQSSALSYNSPLHF. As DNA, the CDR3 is TGCGCCAGCAGCCCCCAGAGTAGCGCCCTCTCCTATAATTCACCCCTCCACTTT.

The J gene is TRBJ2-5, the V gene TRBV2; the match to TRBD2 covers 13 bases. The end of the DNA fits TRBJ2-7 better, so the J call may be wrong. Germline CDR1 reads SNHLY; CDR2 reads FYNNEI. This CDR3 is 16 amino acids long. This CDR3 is CASSVYGTSGAYEQYF. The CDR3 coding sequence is TGTGCCAGCAGCGTATATGGGACTAGCGGGGCATACGAGCAGTACTTC.

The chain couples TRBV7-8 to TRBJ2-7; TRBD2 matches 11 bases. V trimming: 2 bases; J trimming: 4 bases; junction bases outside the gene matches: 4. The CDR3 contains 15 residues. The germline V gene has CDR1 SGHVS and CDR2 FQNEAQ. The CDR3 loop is CASSLRLAGGYEQYF. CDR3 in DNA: TGTGCCAGCAGCTTAAGGCTAGCGGGAGGATACGAGCAGTACTTC.

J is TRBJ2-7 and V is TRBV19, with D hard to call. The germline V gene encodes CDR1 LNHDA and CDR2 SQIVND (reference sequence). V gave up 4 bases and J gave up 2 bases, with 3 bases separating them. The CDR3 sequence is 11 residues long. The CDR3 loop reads CASSTAYEQYF. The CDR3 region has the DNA TGTGCCAGTAGTACAGCCTACGAGCAGTACTTC.

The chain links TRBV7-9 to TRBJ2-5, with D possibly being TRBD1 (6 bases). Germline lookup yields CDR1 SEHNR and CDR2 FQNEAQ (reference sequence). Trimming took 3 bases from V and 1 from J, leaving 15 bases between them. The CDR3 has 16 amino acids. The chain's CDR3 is CASSFAPGRGQETQYF. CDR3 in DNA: TGTGCCAGCAGCTTCGCGCCGGGCAGGGGCCAAGAGACCCAGTACTTC.

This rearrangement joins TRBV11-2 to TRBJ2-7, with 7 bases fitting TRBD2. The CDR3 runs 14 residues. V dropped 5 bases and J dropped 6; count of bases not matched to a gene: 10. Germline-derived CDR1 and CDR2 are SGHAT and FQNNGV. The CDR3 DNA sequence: TGTGCCAGCAGCGTGGGGGGGAGCCTCTTCGAGCAGTACTTC. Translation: CASSVGGSLFEQYF.

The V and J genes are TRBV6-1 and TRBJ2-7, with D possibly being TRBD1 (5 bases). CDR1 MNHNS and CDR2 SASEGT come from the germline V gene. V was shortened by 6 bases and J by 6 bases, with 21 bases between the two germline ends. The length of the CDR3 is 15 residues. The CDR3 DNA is TGTGCCAGCAGGTTAGGGCAGGGCCCCCTGAGCGAGCAGTACTTC. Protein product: CASRLGQGPLSEQYF.

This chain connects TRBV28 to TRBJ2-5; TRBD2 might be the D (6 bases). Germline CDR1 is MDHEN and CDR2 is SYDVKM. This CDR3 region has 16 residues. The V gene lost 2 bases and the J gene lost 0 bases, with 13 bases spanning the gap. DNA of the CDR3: TGTGCCAGCAGTTTAGGAGGGAGGACGTACCAAGAGACCCAGTACTTC. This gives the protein CASSLGGRTYQETQYF.

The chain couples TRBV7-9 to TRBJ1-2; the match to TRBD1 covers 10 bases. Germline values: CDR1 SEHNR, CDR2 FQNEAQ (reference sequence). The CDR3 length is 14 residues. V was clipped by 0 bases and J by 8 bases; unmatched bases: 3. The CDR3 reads CASSLASTGGGYTF. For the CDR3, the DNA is TGTGCCAGCAGCTTAGCGTCGACAGGGGGCGGCTACACCTTC.

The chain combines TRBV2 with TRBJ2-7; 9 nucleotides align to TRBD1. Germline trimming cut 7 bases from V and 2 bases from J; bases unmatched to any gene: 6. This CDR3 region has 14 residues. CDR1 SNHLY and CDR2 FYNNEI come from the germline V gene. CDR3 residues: CASKPGQGAYEQYF. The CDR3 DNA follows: TGTGCCAGCAAACCGGGACAGGGCGCCTACGAGCAGTACTTC.

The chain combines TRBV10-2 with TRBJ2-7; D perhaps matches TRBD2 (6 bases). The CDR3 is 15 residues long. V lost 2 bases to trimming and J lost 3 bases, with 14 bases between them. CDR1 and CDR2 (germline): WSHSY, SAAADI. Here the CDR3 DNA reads TGCGCCAGCAGTGAGGGGGGGACTCACCTCTACGAGCAGTACTTC. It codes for CASSEGGTHLYEQYF.

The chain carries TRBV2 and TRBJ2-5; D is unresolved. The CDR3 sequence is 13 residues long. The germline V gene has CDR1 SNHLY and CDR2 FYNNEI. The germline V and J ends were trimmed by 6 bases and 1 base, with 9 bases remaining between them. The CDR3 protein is CASRAGSQETQYF. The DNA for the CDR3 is TGTGCCAGCAGAGCCGGGTCCCAAGAGACCCAGTACTTC.

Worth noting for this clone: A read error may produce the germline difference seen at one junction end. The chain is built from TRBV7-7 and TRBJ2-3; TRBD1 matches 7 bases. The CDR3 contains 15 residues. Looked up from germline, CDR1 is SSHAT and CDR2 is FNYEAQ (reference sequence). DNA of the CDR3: TGTGCTAGCAGCCCTACAGGGGTCCGCACAGATACGCAGTATTTT. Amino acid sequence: CASSPTGVRTDTQYF.

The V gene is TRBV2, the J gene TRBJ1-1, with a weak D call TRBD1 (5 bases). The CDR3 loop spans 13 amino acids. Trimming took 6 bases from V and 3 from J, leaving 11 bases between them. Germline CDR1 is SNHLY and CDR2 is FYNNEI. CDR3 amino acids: CASSPGGHTEAFF. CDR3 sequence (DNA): TGTGCCAGCAGCCCCGGGGGACACACTGAAGCTTTCTTT.

CDR3 coding DNA: TGTGCCAGCAGTAGACAGGTTAGCAATCAGCCCCAGCATTTT. Protein: CASSRQVSNQPQHF. The chain couples TRBV6-1 to TRBJ1-5; D perhaps matches TRBD1 (6 bases). The V gene's germline CDR1 is MNHNS and CDR2 SASEGT. The V and J ends lost 5 bases and 0 bases respectively, with 8 bases between them. The CDR3 runs 14 residues.

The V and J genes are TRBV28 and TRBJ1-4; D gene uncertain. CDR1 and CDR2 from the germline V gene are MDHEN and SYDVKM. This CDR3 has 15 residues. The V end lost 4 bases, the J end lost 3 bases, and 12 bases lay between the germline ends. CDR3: CASSSAGEANEKLFF. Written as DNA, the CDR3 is TGTGCCAGCAGTTCCGCGGGTGAGGCTAATGAAAAACTGTTTTTT.

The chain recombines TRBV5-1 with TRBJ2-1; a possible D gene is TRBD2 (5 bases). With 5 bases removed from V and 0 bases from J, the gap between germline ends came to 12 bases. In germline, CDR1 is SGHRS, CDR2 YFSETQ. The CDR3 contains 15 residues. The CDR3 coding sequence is TGCGCCAGCAGATTTGATGGGAGCTCCTACAATGAGCAGTTCTTC. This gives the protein CASRFDGSSYNEQFF.

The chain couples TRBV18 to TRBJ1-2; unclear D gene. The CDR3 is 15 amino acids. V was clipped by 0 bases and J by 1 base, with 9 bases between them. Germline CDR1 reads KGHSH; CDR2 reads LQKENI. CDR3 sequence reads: CASSPPSEGNYGYTF. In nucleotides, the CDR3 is TGTGCCAGCTCACCACCCTCCGAGGGTAACTATGGCTACACCTTC.

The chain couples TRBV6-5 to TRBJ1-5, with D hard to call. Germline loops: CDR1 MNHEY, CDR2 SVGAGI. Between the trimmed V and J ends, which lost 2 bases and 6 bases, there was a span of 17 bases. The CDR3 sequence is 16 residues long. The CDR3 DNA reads TGTGCCAGCAGTTACACGTCTGCAGAGGGCGGTCAGCCCCAGCATTTT. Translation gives CASSYTSAEGGQPQHF.

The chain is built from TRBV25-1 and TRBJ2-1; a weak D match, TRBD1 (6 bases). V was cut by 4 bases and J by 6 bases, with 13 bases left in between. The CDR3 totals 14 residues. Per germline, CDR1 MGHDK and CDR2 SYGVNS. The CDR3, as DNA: TGTGCCAGCAGTGGAGTTGGACAGAGCAATGAGCAGTTCTTC. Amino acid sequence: CASSGVGQSNEQFF.